This T cell receptor beta chain was sequenced for a study of T cells after yellow fever vaccination. Study context: Where fractions had low cell numbers, libraries were prepared from them with the SMART-Seq v4 Ultra Low Input RNA kit.

Germline V lookup: CDR1 SGHTA, CDR2 FQGNSA. The ends were cut back, 1 base at V and 5 bases at J, with 10 bases in the middle. The CDR3 is 14 amino acids. Overall study findings and caveats: The secondary T-cell response peaked on day 5, not day 15, but was weaker. Contamination of FACS-sorted repertoires by abundant clonotypes from the bulk population could occur.

This clonotype was recorded at least ten times. Its specificity is unknown. Production of TCR cDNA was by 5'RACE template switching, which also added a universal primer site and UMIs. TCRdb ran MiXCR on the 5' RACE reads and lists one entry per CDR3 protein. The data hold 250,000 to 300,000 distinct CDR3 sequences, with about 5.2% observed a single time. The material was CD4+ T cells sorted from PBMCs, obtained on the day of the yellow fever booster vaccination. The sequence came from a man between 18 and 35 years old who received the YFV17D yellow fever vaccine. The chain uses TRBV7-2 and TRBJ2-3; no definite D call. The CDR3 coding sequence is TGTGCCAGCAGCTTAGTCGGCTCCATAGATACGCAGTATTTT. Its protein is CASSLVGSIDTQYF.